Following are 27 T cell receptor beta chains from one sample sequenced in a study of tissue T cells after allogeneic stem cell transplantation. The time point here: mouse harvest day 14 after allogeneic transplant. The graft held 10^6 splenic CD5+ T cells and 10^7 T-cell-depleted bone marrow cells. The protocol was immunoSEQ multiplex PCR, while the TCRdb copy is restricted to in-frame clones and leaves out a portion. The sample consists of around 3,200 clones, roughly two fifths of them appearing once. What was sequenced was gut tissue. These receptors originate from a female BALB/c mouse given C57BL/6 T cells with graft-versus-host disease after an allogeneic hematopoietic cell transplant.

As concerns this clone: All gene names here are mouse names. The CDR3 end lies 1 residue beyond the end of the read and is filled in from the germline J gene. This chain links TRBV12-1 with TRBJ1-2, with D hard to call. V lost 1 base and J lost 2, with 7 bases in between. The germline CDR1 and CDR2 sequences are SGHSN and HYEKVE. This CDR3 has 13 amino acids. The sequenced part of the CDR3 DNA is TGTGCCAGCTCTCTATGGGCGAACTCCGACTACACC. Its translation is CASSLWANSDYT. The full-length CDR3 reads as CASSLWANSDYTF.

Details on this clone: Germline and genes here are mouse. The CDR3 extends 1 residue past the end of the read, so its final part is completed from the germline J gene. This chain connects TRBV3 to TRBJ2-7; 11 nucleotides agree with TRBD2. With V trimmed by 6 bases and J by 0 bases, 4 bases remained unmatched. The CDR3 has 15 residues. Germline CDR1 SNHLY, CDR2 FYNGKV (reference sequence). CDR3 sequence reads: CASSRTGGHSYEQYF. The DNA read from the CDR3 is TGTGCCAGCAGTCGGACTGGGGGGCACTCCTATGAACAGTAC.

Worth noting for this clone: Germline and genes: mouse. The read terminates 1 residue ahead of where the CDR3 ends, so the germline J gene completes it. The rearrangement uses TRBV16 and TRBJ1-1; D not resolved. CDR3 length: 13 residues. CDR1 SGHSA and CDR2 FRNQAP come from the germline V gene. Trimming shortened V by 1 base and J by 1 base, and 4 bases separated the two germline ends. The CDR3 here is CASSLAGNTEVFF. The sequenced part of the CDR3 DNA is TGTGCAAGCAGCTTAGCGGGGAACACAGAAGTCTTC.

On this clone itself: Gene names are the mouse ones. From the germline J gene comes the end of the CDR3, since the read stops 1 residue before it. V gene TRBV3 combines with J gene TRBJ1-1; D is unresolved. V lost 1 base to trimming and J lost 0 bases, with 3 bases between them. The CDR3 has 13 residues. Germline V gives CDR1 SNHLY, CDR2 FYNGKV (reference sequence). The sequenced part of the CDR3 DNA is TGTGCCAGCAGCTTAGAGACAAACACAGAAGTCTTC. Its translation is CASSLETNTEVF. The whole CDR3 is CASSLETNTEVFF.

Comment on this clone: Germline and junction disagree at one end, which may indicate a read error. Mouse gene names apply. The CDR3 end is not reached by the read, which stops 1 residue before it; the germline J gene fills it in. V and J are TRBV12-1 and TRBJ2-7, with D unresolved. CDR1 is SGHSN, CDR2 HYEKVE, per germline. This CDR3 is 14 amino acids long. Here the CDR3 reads CASLTRAFSYAQYF. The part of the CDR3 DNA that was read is TGTGCCAGCTTGACTCGGGCCTTTTCCTATGCACAGTAC.

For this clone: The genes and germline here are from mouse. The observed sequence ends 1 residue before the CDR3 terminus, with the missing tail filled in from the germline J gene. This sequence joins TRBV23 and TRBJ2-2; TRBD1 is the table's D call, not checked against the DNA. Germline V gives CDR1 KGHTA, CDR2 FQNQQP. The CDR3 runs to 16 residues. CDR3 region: CSSSRRDRVNTGQLYF. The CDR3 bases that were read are TGCTCCAGCAGTCGAAGGGACAGGGTAAACACCGGGCAGCTCTAC.

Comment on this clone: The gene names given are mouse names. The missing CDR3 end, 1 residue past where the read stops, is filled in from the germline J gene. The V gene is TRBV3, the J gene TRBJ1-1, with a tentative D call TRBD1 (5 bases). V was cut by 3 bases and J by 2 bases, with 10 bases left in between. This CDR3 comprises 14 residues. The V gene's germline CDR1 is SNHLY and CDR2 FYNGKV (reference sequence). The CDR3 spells CASSFDRLNTEVFF. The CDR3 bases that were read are TGTGCCAGCAGCTTCGACAGACTTAACACAGAAGTCTTC.

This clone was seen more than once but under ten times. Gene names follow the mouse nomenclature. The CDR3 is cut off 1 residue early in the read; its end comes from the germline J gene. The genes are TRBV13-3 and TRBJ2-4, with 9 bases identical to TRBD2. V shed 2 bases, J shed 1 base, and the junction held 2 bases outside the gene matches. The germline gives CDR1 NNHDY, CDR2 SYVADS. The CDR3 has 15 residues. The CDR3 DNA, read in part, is TGTGCCAGCAGTGAGACTGGGGGCCGTCAAAACACCTTGTAC. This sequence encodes CASSETGGRQNTLY. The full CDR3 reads CASSETGGRQNTLYF. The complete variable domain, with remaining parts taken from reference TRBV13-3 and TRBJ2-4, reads EAAVTQSPRSKVAVTGGKVTLSCHQTNNHDYMYWYRQDTGHGLRLIHYSYVADSTEKGDIPDGYKASRPSQENFSLILELASLSQTAVYFCASSETGGRQNTLYFGAGTRLSVL.

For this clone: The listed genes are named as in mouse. The sequenced part of the CDR3 DNA is TGTGCCAGCTCTCGGGACAGGGGGCAAGACACCCAGTAC. Translating it yields CASSRDRGQDTQY. The full CDR3 protein reads CASSRDRGQDTQYF. The rearrangement links TRBV12-2 to TRBJ2-5; 11 nucleotides align to TRBD1. With the read ending 1 residue before the CDR3 end, the germline J gene is used to fill in that end. The trim removed 2 bases at V and 3 bases at J, leaving 0 bases unmatched. The germline V gene has CDR1 SGHLS and CDR2 HYDKME. CDR3 length: 14 amino acids.

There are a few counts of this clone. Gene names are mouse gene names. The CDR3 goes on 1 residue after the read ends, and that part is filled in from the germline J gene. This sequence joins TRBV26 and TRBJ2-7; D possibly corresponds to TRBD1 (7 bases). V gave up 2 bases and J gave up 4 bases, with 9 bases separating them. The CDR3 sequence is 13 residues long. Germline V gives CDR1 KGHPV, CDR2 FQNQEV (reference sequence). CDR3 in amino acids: CASSLQGGYEQYF. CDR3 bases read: TGTGCCAGCAGTCTGCAGGGGGGATATGAACAGTAC.

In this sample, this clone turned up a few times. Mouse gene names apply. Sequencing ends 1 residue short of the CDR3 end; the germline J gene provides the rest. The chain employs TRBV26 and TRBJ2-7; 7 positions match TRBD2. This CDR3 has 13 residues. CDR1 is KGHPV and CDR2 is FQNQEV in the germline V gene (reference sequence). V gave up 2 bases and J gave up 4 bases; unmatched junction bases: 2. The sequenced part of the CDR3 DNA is TGTGCCAGCAGTCTGCCTGGGGGTTATGAACAGTAC. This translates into CASSLPGGYEQY. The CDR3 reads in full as CASSLPGGYEQYF.

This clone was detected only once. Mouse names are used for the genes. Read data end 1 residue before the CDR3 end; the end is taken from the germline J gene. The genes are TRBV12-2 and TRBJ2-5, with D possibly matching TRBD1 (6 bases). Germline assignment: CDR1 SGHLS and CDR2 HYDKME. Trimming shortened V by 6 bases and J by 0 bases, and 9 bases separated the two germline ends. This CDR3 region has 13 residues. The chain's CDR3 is CASRGTNQDTQYF. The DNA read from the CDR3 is TGTGCCAGCCGAGGGACAAACCAAGACACCCAGTAC.

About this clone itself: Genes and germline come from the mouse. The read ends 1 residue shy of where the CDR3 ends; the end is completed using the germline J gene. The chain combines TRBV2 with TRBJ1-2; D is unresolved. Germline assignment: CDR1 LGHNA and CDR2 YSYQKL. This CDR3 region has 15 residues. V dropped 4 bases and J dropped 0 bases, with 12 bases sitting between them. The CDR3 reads CASSPRAGTNSDYTF. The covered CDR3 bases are TGTGCCAGCAGCCCCCGAGCGGGGACAAACTCCGACTACACC.

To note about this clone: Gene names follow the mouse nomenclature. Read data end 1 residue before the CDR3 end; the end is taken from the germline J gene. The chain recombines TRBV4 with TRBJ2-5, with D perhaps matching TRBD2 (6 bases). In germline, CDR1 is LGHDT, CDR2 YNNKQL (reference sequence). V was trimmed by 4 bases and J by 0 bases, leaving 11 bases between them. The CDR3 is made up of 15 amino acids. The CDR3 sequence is CASSFAGVNQDTQYF. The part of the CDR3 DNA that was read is TGTGCCAGCAGCTTTGCTGGGGTTAACCAAGACACCCAGTAC.

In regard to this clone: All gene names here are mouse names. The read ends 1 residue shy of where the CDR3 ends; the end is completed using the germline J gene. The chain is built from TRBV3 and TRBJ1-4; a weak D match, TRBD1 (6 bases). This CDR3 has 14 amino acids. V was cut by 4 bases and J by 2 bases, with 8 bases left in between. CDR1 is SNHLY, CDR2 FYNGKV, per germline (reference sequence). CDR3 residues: CASSSTGSNERLFF. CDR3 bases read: TGTGCCAGCAGCTCGACAGGATCCAACGAAAGATTATTT.

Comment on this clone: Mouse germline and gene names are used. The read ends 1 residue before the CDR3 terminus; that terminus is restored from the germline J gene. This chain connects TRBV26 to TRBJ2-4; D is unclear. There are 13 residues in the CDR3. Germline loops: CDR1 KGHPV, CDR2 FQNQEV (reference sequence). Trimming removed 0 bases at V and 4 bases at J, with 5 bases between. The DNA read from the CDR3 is TGTGCCAGCAGTCTGTCAGGTGAAAACACCTTGTAC. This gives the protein CASSLSGENTLY. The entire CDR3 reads CASSLSGENTLYF.

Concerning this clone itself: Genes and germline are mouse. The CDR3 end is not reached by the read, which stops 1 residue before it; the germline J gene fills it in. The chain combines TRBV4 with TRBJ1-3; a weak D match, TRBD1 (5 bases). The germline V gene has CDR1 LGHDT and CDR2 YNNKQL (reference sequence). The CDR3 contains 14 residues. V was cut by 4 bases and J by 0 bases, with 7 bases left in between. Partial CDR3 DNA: TGTGCCAGCAGCTTGACAGATTCTGGAAATACGCTCTAT. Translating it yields CASSLTDSGNTLY. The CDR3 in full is CASSLTDSGNTLYF. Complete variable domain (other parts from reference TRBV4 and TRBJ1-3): ETAVFQTPNYHVTQVGNEVSFNCKQTLGHDTMYWYKQDSKKLLKIMFSYNNKQLIVNETVPRRFSPQSSDKAHLNLRIKSVEPEDSAVYLCASSLTDSGNTLYFGEGSRLIVV.

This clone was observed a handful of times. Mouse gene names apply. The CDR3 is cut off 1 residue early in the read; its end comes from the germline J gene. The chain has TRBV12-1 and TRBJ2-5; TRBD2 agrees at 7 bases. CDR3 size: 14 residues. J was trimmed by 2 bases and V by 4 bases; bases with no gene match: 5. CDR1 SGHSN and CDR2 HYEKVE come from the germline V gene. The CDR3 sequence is CASSLWGVQDTQYF. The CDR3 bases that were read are TGTGCCAGCTCCCTTTGGGGGGTCCAAGACACCCAGTAC.

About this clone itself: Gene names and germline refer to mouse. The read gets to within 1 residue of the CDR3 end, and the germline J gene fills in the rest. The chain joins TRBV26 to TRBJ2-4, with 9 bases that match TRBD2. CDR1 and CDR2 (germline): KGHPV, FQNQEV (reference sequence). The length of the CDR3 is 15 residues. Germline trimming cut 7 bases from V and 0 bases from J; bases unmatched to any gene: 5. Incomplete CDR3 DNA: TGTGCCAGCAACACTGGGGGGCCTAGTCAAAACACCTTGTAC. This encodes CASNTGGPSQNTLY. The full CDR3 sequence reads CASNTGGPSQNTLYF.

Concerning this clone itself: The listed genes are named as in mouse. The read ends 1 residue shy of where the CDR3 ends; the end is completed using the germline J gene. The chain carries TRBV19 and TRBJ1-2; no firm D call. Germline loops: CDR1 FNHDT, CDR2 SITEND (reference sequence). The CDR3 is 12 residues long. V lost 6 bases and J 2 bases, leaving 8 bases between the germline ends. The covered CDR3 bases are TGTGCCAGCACCGGCAGCAACTCCGACTACACC. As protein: CASTGSNSDYT. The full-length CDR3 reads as CASTGSNSDYTF.

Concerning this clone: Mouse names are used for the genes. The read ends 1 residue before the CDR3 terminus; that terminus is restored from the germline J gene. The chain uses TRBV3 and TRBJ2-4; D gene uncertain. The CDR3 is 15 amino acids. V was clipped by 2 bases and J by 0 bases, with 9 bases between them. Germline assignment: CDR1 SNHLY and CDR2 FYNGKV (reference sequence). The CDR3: CASSLFSTSQNTLYF. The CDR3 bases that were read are TGTGCCAGCAGCTTATTCTCCACTAGTCAAAACACCTTGTAC.

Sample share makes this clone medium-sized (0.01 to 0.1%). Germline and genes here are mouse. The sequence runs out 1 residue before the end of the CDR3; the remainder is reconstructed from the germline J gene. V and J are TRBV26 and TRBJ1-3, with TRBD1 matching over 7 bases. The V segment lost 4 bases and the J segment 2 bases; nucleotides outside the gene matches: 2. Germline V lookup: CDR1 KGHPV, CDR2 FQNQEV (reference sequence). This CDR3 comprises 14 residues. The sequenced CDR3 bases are TGTGCCAGCAGTCCCGGGACAGCTGGAAATACGCTCTAT. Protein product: CASSPGTAGNTLY. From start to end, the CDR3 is CASSPGTAGNTLYF.

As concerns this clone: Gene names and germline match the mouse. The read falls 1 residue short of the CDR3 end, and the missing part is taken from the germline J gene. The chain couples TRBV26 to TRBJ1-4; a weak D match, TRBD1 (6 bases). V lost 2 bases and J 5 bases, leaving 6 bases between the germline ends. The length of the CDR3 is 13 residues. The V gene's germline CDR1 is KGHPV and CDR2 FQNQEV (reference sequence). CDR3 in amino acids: CASSLDRNERLFF. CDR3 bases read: TGTGCCAGCAGTCTGGACAGGAACGAAAGATTATTT.

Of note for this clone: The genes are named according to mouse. The CDR3 loop is CASSLSGPNERLFF. The covered CDR3 bases are TGTGCCAGCAGTCTGTCCGGACCTAACGAAAGATTATTT. The V and J genes are TRBV26 and TRBJ1-4; D gene uncertain. The read ends 1 residue shy of where the CDR3 ends; the end is completed using the germline J gene. With 0 bases removed from V and 5 bases from J, the gap between germline ends came to 7 bases. Germline V gene sequence: CDR1 KGHPV, CDR2 FQNQEV (reference sequence). The CDR3 has 14 amino acids.

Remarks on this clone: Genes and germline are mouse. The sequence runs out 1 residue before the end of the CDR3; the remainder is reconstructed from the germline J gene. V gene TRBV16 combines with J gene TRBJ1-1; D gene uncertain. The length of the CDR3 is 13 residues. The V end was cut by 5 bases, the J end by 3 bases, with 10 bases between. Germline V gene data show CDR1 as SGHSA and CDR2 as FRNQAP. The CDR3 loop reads CASSPRRDTEVFF. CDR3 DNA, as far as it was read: TGTGCAAGCAGCCCCCGGCGGGACACAGAAGTCTTC.

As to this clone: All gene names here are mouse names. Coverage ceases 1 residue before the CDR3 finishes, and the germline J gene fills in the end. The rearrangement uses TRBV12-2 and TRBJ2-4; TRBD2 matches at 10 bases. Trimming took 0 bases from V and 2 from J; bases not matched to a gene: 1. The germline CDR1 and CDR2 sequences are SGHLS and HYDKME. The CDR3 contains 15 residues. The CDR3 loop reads CASSLGLGVQNTLYF. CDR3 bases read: TGTGCCAGCTCTCTCGGACTGGGGGTTCAAAACACCTTGTAC.

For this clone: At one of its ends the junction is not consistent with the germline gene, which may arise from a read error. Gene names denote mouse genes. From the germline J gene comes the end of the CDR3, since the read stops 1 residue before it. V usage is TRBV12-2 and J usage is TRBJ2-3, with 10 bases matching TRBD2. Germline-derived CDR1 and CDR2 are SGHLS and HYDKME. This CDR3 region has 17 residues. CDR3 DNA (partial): TGTGCCACCTCTTCGGGCTGGGGGGGCGCGAGTGCAGAAACGCTGTAT. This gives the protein CATSSGWGGASAETLY. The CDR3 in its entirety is CATSSGWGGASAETLYF.